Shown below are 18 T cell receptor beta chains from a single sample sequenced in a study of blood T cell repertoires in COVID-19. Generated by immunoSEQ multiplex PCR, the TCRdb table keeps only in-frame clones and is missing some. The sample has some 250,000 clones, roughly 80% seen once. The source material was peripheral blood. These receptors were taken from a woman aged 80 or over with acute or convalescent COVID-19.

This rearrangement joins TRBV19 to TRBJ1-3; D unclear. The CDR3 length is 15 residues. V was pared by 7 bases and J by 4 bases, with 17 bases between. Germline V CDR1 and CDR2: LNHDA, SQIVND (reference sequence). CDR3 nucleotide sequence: TGTGCCAGTACCCCATCCGCGGCATCCGGAAACACCATATATTTT. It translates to CASTPSAASGNTIYF.

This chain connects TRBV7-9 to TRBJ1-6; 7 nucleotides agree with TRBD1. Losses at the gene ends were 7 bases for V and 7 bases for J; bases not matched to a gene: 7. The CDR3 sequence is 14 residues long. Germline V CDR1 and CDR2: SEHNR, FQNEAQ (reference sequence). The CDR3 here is CASISQGGNSPLHF. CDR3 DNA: TGTGCCAGCATCTCCCAGGGGGGAAATTCACCCCTCCACTTT.

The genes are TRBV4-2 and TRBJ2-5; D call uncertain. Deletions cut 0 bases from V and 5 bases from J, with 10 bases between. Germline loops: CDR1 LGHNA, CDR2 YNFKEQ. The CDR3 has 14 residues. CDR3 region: CASSQEASSETQYF. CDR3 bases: TGTGCCAGCAGCCAAGAGGCTAGTAGCGAGACCCAGTACTTC.

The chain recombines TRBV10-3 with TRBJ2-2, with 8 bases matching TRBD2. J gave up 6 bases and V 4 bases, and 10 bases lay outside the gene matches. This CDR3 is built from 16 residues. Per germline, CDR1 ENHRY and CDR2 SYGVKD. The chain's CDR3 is CAISGSGGDGAGELFF. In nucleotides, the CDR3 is TGTGCCATCAGTGGCTCCGGGGGGGATGGGGCCGGGGAGCTGTTTTTT.

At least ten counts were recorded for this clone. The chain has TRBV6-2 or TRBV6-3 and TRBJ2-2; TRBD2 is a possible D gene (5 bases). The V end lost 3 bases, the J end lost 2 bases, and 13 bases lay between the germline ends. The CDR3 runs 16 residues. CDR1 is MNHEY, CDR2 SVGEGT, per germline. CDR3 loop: CASSYSRGLNTGELFF. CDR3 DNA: TGTGCCAGCAGTTATTCTCGGGGTCTCAACACCGGGGAGCTGTTTTTT.

The CDR3 DNA sequence: TGTGCCAGCAGCTTCGGTGAGACAACTAATGAAAAACTGTTTTTT. Translating gives CASSFGETTNEKLFF. The gene calls are TRBV7-9 and TRBJ1-4, with D hard to call. The CDR3 runs 15 residues. Trimming took 3 bases from V and 0 from J, leaving 8 bases between them. Germline values: CDR1 SEHNR, CDR2 FQNEAQ (reference sequence).

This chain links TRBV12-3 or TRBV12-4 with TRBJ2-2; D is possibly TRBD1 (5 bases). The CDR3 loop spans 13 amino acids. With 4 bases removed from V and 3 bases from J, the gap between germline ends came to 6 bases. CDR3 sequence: CASSSGYTGELFF. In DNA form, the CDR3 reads TGTGCCAGCAGTTCAGGGTACACCGGGGAGCTGTTTTTT.

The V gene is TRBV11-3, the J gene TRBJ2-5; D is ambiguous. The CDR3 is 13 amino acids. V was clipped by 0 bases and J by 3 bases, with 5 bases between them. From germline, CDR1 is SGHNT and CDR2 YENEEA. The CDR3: CASSLEAEETQYF. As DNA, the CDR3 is TGTGCCAGCAGCTTAGAAGCCGAAGAGACCCAGTACTTC.

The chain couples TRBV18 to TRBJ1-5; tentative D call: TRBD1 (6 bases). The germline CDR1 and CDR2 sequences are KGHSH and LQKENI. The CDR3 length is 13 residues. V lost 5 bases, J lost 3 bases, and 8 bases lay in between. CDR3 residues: CASSGQINQPQHF. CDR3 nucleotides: TGTGCCAGCTCAGGACAGATCAATCAGCCCCAGCATTTT.

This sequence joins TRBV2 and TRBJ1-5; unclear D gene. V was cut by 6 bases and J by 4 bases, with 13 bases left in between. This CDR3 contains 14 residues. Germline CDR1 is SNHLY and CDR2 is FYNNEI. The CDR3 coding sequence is TGTGCCAGCAGACTCTCAGGCCGAAATCAGCCCCAGCATTTT. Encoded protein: CASRLSGRNQPQHF.

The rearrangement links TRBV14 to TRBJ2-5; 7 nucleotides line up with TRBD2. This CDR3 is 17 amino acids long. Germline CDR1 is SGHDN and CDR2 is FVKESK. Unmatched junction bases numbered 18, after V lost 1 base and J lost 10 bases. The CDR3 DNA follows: TGTGCCAGCAGCCAAGGACTCGAAACGGGAGGCGCCGGAGACCAGTACTTC. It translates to CASSQGLETGGAGDQYF.

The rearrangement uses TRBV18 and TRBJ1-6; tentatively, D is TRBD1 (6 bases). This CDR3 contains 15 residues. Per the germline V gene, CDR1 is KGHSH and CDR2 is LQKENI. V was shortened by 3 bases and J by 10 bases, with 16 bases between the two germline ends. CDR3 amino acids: CASSPQDRVQSPLHF. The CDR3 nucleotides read TGTGCCAGCTCACCCCAGGACAGAGTACAATCACCCCTCCACTTT.

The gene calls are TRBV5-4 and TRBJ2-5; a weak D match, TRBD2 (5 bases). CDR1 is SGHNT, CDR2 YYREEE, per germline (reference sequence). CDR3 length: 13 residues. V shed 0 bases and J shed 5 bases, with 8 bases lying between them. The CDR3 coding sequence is TGTGCCAGCAGCTTGGCGCCGGGGGAGACCCAGTACTTC. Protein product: CASSLAPGETQYF. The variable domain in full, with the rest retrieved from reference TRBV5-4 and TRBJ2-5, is ETGVTQSPTHLIKTRGQQVTLRCSSQSGHNTVSWYQQALGQGPQFIFQYYREEENGRGNFPPRFSGLQFPNYSSELNVNALELDDSALYLCASSLAPGETQYFGPGTRLLVL.

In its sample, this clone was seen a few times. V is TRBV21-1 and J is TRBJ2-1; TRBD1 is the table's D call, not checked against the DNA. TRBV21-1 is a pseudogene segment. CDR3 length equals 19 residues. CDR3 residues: CASSKTENLDGDRDNEQFF. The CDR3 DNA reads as TGTGCCAGCAGCAAAACGGAGAACCTAGATGGGGACAGGGACAATGAGCAGTTCTTC.

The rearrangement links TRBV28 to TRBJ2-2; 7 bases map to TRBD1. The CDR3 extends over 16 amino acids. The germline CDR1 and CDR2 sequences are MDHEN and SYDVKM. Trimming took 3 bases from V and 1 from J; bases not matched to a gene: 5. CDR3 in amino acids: CASSFPGQMNTGELFF. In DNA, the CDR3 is TGTGCCAGCAGTTTCCCGGGACAGATGAACACCGGGGAGCTGTTTTTT.

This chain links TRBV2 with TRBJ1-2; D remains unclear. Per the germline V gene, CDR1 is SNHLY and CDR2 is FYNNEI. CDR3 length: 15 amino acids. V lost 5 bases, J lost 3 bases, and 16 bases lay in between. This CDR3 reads CASSSRTGGDYGYTF. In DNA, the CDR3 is TGTGCCAGCAGTTCCCGGACCGGAGGAGACTATGGCTACACCTTC.

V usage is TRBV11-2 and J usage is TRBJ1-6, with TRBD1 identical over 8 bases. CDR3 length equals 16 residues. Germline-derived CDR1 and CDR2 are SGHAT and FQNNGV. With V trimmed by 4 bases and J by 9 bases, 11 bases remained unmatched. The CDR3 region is CASSYGDRQDGSPLHF. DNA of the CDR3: TGTGCCAGCAGCTATGGGGACAGGCAGGATGGTTCACCCCTCCACTTT.

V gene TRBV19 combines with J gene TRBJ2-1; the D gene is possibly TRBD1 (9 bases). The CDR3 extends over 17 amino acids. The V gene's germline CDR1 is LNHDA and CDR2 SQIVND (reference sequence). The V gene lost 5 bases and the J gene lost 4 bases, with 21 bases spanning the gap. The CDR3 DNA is TGTGCCAGTAGTCGAGGGGTTAGCGGGACAGGGTACAATGAGCAGTTCTTC. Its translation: CASSRGVSGTGYNEQFF. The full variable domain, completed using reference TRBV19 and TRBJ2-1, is DGGITQSPKYLFRKEGQNVTLSCEQNLNHDAMYWYRQDPGQGLRLIYYSQIVNDFQKGDIAEGYSVSREKKESFPLTVTSAQKNPTAFYLCASSRGVSGTGYNEQFFGPGTRLTVL.